This T cell receptor beta chain was identified in a study of blood T cell repertoires in COVID-19. Study as a whole: Samples taken during acute and convalescent COVID-19 were collected in the United States, Italy and Spain. PBMCs, B-cell-depleted T cells, or T cells were the source of the cDNA or gDNA that made up the material.

In the authors' workflow: How many nucleated cells were present was estimated from reference gene primer amplification. Sequencing was performed with immunoSEQ multiplex PCR; in TCRdb, only in-frame clones are kept and a portion is missing. The D gene and trimming were derived from the DNA, and the V and J assignments and clone size from that table. The sample holds 95,000 to 150,000 clones, 82% seen once. V was cut by 1 base and J by 4 bases, with 7 bases left in between. The germline CDR1 and CDR2 sequences are KGHSH and LQKENI. CDR3 length: 13 amino acids. A few counts support this clone. The rearrangement joins TRBV18 to TRBJ1-2; D unresolved. This sequence was found in a woman aged 70-85 years with acute or convalescent COVID-19. The sample comprised peripheral blood. The CDR3: CASSPRQVYGYTF. CDR3 in DNA: TGTGCCAGCTCACCACGGCAGGTCTATGGCTACACCTTC.